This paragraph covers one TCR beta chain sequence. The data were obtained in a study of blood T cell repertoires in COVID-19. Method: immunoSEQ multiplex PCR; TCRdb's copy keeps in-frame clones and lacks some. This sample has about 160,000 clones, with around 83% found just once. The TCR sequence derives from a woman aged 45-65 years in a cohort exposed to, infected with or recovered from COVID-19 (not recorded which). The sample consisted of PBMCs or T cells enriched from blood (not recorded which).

CDR3: CASSLEGQNEQYF. Written as DNA, the CDR3 is TGTGCCAGCAGTCTGGAAGGACAAAACGAGCAGTACTTC. The chain is built from TRBV12-3 or TRBV12-4 and TRBJ2-7, with D possibly matching TRBD1 (5 bases). V was pared by 5 bases and J by 5 bases, with 13 bases between. The CDR3 extends over 13 amino acids.